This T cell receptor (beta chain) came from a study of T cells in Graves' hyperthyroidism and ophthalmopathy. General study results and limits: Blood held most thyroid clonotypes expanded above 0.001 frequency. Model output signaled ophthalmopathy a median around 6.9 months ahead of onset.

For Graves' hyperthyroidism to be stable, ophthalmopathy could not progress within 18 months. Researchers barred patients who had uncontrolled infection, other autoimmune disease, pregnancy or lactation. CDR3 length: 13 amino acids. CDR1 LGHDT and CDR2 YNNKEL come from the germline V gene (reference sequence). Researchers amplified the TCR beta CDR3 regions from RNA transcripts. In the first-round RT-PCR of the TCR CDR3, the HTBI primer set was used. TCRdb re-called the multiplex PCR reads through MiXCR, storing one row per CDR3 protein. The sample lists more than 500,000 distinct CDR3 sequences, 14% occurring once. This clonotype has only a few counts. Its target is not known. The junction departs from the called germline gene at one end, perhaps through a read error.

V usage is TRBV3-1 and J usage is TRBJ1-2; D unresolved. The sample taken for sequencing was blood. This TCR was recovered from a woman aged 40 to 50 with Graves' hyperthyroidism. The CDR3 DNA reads TGTGCCAGCAGCCAAGGACACATCTATGGCCACACCTTC. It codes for CASSQGHIYGHTF.